Shown below are 29 T cell receptor beta chains from a single sample sequenced in a study of cytomegalovirus exposure and HLA in healthy donors. Libraries were prepared by immunoSEQ multiplex PCR; TCRdb keeps only in-frame clonotypes and omits some of them. Of more than 110,000 clones listed, roughly 86% are singletons. Sequences were obtained from PBMCs. These receptor sequences come from a woman aged 25 to 45 in good health and CMV-seronegative.

The rearrangement links TRBV28 to TRBJ2-1; the D gene is possibly TRBD1 (6 bases). Deletions cut 8 bases from V and 0 bases from J, with 11 bases between. This CDR3 has 14 amino acids. Germline V gives CDR1 MDHEN, CDR2 SYDVKM. CDR3 coding DNA: TGTGCCAGCTGGGGGCAGAACTCCTACAATGAGCAGTTCTTC. Translating it yields CASWGQNSYNEQFF.

V is TRBV11-3 and J is TRBJ1-1, with D perhaps TRBD1 (5 bases). Trimming took 1 base from V and 4 from J, leaving 7 bases between them. The V gene's germline CDR1 is SGHNT and CDR2 YENEEA. The CDR3 covers 13 residues. CDR3 nucleotide sequence: TGTGCCAGCAGCTTAGGCGGGGCCACTGAAGCTTTCTTT. This translates into CASSLGGATEAFF.

CDR3 sequence: CASSLSGVGQPQHF. The CDR3 coding sequence is TGTGCCAGCAGCTTATCGGGGGTAGGGCAGCCCCAGCATTTT. The chain carries TRBV7-2 and TRBJ1-5; tentatively, D is TRBD1 (5 bases). This CDR3 is 14 amino acids long. Trimming removed 2 bases at V and 7 bases at J, with 12 bases between. The germline gives CDR1 SGHTA, CDR2 FQGNSA.

The chain joins TRBV5-1 to TRBJ2-5; 10 bases fit TRBD2. J was trimmed by 3 bases and V by 4 bases; bases with no gene match: 3. Germline V gene data show CDR1 as SGHRS and CDR2 as YFSETQ. The CDR3 has 14 residues. DNA for the CDR3: TGCGCCAGCAGCCCAGGACTAGCGGAAGAGACCCAGTACTTC. As protein: CASSPGLAEETQYF.

The chain couples TRBV2 to TRBJ1-6; weak D call: TRBD1 (6 bases). Trimming pared 6 bases from V and 3 bases from J, leaving 9 bases between. Germline lookup yields CDR1 SNHLY and CDR2 FYNNEI. This CDR3 is 14 amino acids long. The CDR3 bases are TGTGCCAGCAGAGGACAGAACTATAATTCACCCCTCCACTTT. Residues: CASRGQNYNSPLHF.

This rearrangement joins TRBV29-1 to TRBJ1-2; a possible D gene is TRBD1 (6 bases). This CDR3 contains 14 residues. The V gene lost 2 bases and the J gene lost 8 bases, with 18 bases spanning the gap. Germline assignment: CDR1 SQVTM and CDR2 ANQGSEA. CDR3 protein: CSVELGADGGGYTF. CDR3 in DNA: TGCAGCGTTGAACTGGGGGCCGACGGAGGCGGCTACACCTTC.

The chain uses TRBV27 and TRBJ2-3; a weak D match, TRBD1 (5 bases). Germline assignment: CDR1 MNHEY and CDR2 SMNVEV (reference sequence). CDR3 length: 16 residues. The V end was cut by 6 bases, the J end by 0 bases, with 16 bases between. The CDR3 reads CASRLDILSSTDTQYF. CDR3 nucleotides: TGTGCCAGCAGACTGGACATCCTATCTAGCACAGATACGCAGTATTTT.

The V and J genes are TRBV6-5 and TRBJ2-7; no clear D gene. The CDR3 runs to 14 residues. Germline V CDR1 and CDR2: MNHEY, SVGAGI. Trimming shortened V by 2 bases and J by 0 bases, and 8 bases separated the two germline ends. The CDR3: CASSYAGSSYEQYF. The CDR3 region has the DNA TGTGCCAGCAGTTACGCAGGATCCTCCTACGAGCAGTACTTC.

V is TRBV28 and J is TRBJ2-7, with D possibly matching TRBD1 (6 bases). V was pared by 3 bases and J by 4 bases, with 19 bases between. This CDR3 contains 16 residues. Germline assignment: CDR1 MDHEN and CDR2 SYDVKM. The CDR3 reads CASSFPLDRFKYEQYF. CDR3 nucleotides: TGTGCCAGCAGTTTCCCGCTCGACAGGTTCAAGTACGAGCAGTACTTC.

The chain uses TRBV29-1 and TRBJ2-7; D perhaps matches TRBD1 (6 bases). Germline assignment: CDR1 SQVTM and CDR2 ANQGSEA. The CDR3 covers 14 residues. V lost 2 bases and J 2 bases, leaving 13 bases between the germline ends. CDR3 nucleotides: TGCAGCGTTGAAAACAGGGACGGGGCCTACGAGCAGTACTTC. Amino acid sequence: CSVENRDGAYEQYF.

The chain links TRBV6-6 to TRBJ2-5; TRBD2 aligns across 15 bases. The CDR3 contains 15 residues. The V gene end was trimmed by 8 bases and the J gene end by 5 bases; junction bases not matched to a gene: 6. Germline V CDR1 and CDR2: MNHNY, SVGAGI (reference sequence). The CDR3 reads CASGLAGGLVETQYF. CDR3 nucleotides: TGTGCCAGCGGACTAGCGGGGGGGCTCGTGGAGACCCAGTACTTC.

The rearrangement joins TRBV18 to TRBJ1-4, with 9 bases that match TRBD1. This CDR3 is built from 17 residues. Germline CDR1 is KGHSH and CDR2 is LQKENI. With 1 base clipped from V and 5 bases from J, the junction kept 8 bases outside the gene matches. The CDR3 DNA follows: TGTGCCAGCTCACCACTCGGGATGGGGACAGGGAATGAAAAACTGTTTTTT. Its protein is CASSPLGMGTGNEKLFF.

The chain uses TRBV9 and TRBJ1-1, with D tentatively TRBD1 (5 bases). V was trimmed by 4 bases and J by 8 bases, leaving 15 bases between them. The CDR3 runs to 13 residues. Germline CDR1 reads SGDLS; CDR2 reads YYNGEE. CDR3 protein: CASSYQVGQEAFF. The CDR3 nucleotides read TGTGCCAGCAGCTATCAGGTGGGGCAGGAAGCTTTCTTT.

This chain links TRBV19 with TRBJ1-2; D is unresolved. V dropped 0 bases and J dropped 2 bases, with 10 bases sitting between them. Germline CDR1 is LNHDA and CDR2 is SQIVND (reference sequence). The CDR3 is 15 amino acids. In nucleotides, the CDR3 is TGTGCCAGTAGTATAGATGGCAGAAGAAACTATGGCTACACCTTC. This gives the protein CASSIDGRRNYGYTF.

In its sample, this clone was seen a few times. The gene calls are TRBV7-9 and TRBJ1-2, with 7 bases that match TRBD1. J lost 5 bases, V lost 3 bases, and 3 bases had no gene match. The CDR3 is made up of 13 amino acids. Germline CDR1 is SEHNR and CDR2 is FQNEAQ (reference sequence). CDR3 DNA: TGTGCCAGCAGCTTGGGACAGTGGTATGGCTACACCTTC. Translated, it gives CASSLGQWYGYTF.

The chain uses TRBV5-1 and TRBJ1-1; D might be TRBD1 (5 bases). Trimming pared 0 bases from V and 3 bases from J, leaving 12 bases between. The CDR3 length is 15 residues. From germline, CDR1 is SGHRS and CDR2 YFSETQ. The CDR3: CASSLVYGGDTEAFF. The CDR3 DNA sequence: TGCGCCAGCAGCTTGGTCTACGGGGGTGACACTGAAGCTTTCTTT. Supplemented by reference TRBV5-1 and TRBJ1-1, the full variable domain reads KAGVTQTPRYLIKTRGQQVTLSCSPISGHRSVSWYQQTPGQGLQFLFEYFSETQRNKGNFPGRFSGRQFSNSRSEMNVSTLELGDSALYLCASSLVYGGDTEAFFGQGTRLTVV.

This chain links TRBV6-6 with TRBJ1-1; unclear D gene. V was pared by 4 bases and J by 1 base, with 7 bases between. CDR1 is MNHNY and CDR2 is SVGAGI in the germline V gene (reference sequence). The CDR3 length is 13 residues. The CDR3 DNA reads as TGTGCCAGCAGTTGGGGAGGGAACACTGAAGCTTTCTTT. It codes for CASSWGGNTEAFF.

The CDR3 protein is CASSYSGGSSYNEQFF. Here the CDR3 DNA reads TGTGCCAGCAGTTACTCCGGTGGGAGCTCCTACAATGAGCAGTTCTTC. V gene TRBV6-5 combines with J gene TRBJ2-1; possible D gene TRBD2, 5 bases. The V gene lost 0 bases and the J gene lost 0 bases, with 9 bases spanning the gap. The CDR3 is 16 amino acids. Germline lookup yields CDR1 MNHEY and CDR2 SVGAGI.

This clone was found once. The chain joins TRBV5-1 to TRBJ2-5, with 8 bases fitting TRBD1. The CDR3 contains 14 residues. After removal of 2 bases from V and 3 bases from J, the junction contained 3 bases not matched to a gene. Germline CDR1 is SGHRS and CDR2 is YFSETQ. As DNA, the CDR3 is TGCGCCAGCAGCTTCGGACAGGGAGAAGAGACCCAGTACTTC. This sequence encodes CASSFGQGEETQYF.

The rearrangement uses TRBV5-5 and TRBJ2-1; 8 bases are a match to TRBD2. The germline CDR1 and CDR2 sequences are SGHKS and YYEKEE (reference sequence). This CDR3 spans 16 amino acids. V lost 4 bases, J lost 4 bases, and 10 bases stayed unmatched. CDR3 region: CASSTGTSFPYNEQFF. The CDR3 nucleotides read TGTGCCAGCAGCACTGGGACTAGTTTTCCGTACAATGAGCAGTTCTTC.

The chain employs TRBV7-2 and TRBJ1-5; the D is unclear. Germline lookup yields CDR1 SGHTA and CDR2 FQGNSA. V lost 1 base and J 5 bases, leaving 15 bases between the germline ends. CDR3 length: 16 amino acids. The CDR3 DNA reads TGTGCCAGCAGCTTAGACGCTTTACAGCCCTATCAGCCCCAGCATTTT. This translates into CASSLDALQPYQPQHF. The variable domain in full, with the rest retrieved from reference TRBV7-2 and TRBJ1-5, is GAGVSQSPSNKVTEKGKDVELRCDPISGHTALYWYRQSLGQGLEFLIYFQGNSAPDKSGLPSDRFSAERTGGSVSTLTIQRTQQEDSAVYLCASSLDALQPYQPQHFGDGTRLSIL.

CDR3 DNA sequence: TGTGCCATCAGGGGGGGGAACAATCAGCCCCAGCATTTT. Its protein product is CAIRGGNNQPQHF. The chain carries TRBV10-3 and TRBJ1-5; D perhaps matches TRBD1 (5 bases). The CDR3 is made up of 13 amino acids. CDR1 and CDR2 from the germline V gene are ENHRY and SYGVKD. Deletions cut 6 bases from V and 3 bases from J, with 9 bases between.

This chain connects TRBV9 to TRBJ1-2; a possible D gene is TRBD1 (6 bases). V was trimmed by 0 bases and J by 8 bases, leaving 11 bases between them. The CDR3 extends over 13 amino acids. CDR1 SGDLS and CDR2 YYNGEE come from the germline V gene. The chain's CDR3 is CASSVAGENGYTF. CDR3 nucleotide sequence: TGTGCCAGCAGCGTAGCAGGGGAGAACGGCTACACCTTC. Supplemented by reference TRBV9 and TRBJ1-2, the full variable domain reads DSGVTQTPKHLITATGQRVTLRCSPRSGDLSVYWYQQSLDQGLQFLIQYYNGEERAKGNILERFSAQQFPDLHSELNLSSLELGDSALYFCASSVAGENGYTFGSGTRLTVV.

V is TRBV7-2 and J is TRBJ2-7; TRBD1 is a possible D gene (6 bases). Trimming cost V 5 bases and J 0 bases, with 11 bases left between them. The CDR3 is 14 amino acids. Germline V CDR1 and CDR2: SGHTA, FQGNSA. CDR3 sequence: CASSRRGSSYEQYF. The CDR3 nucleotides are TGTGCCAGCAGCCGTAGGGGGTCCTCCTACGAGCAGTACTTC.

This chain joins TRBV18 and TRBJ1-2; 8 nucleotides agree with TRBD1. This CDR3 spans 15 amino acids. V shed 6 bases, J shed 5 bases, and the junction held 11 bases outside the gene matches. CDR1 is KGHSH, CDR2 LQKENI, per germline. The CDR3 DNA reads TGTGCCAGCTCCGTGTCGACAGGGGAGGATTATGGCTACACCTTC. This encodes CASSVSTGEDYGYTF.

This clone was counted only a few times. The chain couples TRBV2 to TRBJ1-2, with D tentatively TRBD1 (5 bases). V was trimmed by 7 bases and J by 7 bases, leaving 7 bases between them. The V gene's germline CDR1 is SNHLY and CDR2 FYNNEI. CDR3 size: 10 residues. The chain's CDR3 is CASNQGGYTF. The CDR3 nucleotides are TGTGCCAGCAACCAGGGTGGCTACACCTTC.

This chain joins TRBV27 and TRBJ1-4; 8 nucleotides match TRBD1. The CDR3 has 19 amino acids. CDR1 is MNHEY, CDR2 SMNVEV, per germline (reference sequence). Losses at the gene ends were 5 bases for V and 7 bases for J; bases not matched to a gene: 21. CDR3 bases: TGTGCCAGCAGTAAGGTCAGGGGGCGTGTTGGGGAATTTGGTGAAAAACTGTTTTTT. It codes for CASSKVRGRVGEFGEKLFF.

This chain connects TRBV2 to TRBJ1-3; D is unclear. The CDR3 has 12 amino acids. CDR1 is SNHLY, CDR2 FYNNEI, per germline. V was cut by 4 bases and J by 2 bases, with 3 bases left in between. The CDR3 DNA is TGTGCCAGCAGTGCAGCTGGAAACACCATATATTTT. It is translated as CASSAAGNTIYF.

This chain connects TRBV9 to TRBJ2-2; D call uncertain. Germline V gives CDR1 SGDLS, CDR2 YYNGEE. The CDR3 extends over 15 amino acids. Trimming shortened V by 4 bases and J by 1 base, and 11 bases separated the two germline ends. CDR3 protein: CASSPGQMNTGELFF. CDR3 nucleotides: TGTGCCAGCAGCCCGGGTCAGATGAACACCGGGGAGCTGTTTTTT. Filled out from reference TRBV9 and TRBJ2-2, the complete variable domain reads DSGVTQTPKHLITATGQRVTLRCSPRSGDLSVYWYQQSLDQGLQFLIQYYNGEERAKGNILERFSAQQFPDLHSELNLSSLELGDSALYFCASSPGQMNTGELFFGEGSRLTVL.